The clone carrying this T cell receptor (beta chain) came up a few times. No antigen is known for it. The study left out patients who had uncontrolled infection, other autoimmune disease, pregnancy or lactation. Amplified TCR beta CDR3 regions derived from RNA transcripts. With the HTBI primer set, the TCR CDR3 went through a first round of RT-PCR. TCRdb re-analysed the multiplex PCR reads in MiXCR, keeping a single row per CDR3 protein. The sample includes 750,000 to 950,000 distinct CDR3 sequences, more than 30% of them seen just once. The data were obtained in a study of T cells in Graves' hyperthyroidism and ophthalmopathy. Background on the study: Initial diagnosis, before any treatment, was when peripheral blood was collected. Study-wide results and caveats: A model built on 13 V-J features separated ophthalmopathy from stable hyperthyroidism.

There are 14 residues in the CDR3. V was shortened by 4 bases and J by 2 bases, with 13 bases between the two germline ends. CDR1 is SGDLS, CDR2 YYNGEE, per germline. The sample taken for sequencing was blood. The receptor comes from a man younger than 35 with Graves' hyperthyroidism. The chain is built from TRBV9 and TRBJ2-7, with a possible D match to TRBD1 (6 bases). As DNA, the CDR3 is TGTGCCAGCAGCATCCGGGACATGCCCTACGAGCAGTACTTC. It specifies CASSIRDMPYEQYF. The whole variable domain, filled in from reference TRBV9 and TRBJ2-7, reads DSGVTQTPKHLITATGQRVTLRCSPRSGDLSVYWYQQSLDQGLQFLIQYYNGEERAKGNILERFSAQQFPDLHSELNLSSLELGDSALYFCASSIRDMPYEQYFGPGTRLTVT.